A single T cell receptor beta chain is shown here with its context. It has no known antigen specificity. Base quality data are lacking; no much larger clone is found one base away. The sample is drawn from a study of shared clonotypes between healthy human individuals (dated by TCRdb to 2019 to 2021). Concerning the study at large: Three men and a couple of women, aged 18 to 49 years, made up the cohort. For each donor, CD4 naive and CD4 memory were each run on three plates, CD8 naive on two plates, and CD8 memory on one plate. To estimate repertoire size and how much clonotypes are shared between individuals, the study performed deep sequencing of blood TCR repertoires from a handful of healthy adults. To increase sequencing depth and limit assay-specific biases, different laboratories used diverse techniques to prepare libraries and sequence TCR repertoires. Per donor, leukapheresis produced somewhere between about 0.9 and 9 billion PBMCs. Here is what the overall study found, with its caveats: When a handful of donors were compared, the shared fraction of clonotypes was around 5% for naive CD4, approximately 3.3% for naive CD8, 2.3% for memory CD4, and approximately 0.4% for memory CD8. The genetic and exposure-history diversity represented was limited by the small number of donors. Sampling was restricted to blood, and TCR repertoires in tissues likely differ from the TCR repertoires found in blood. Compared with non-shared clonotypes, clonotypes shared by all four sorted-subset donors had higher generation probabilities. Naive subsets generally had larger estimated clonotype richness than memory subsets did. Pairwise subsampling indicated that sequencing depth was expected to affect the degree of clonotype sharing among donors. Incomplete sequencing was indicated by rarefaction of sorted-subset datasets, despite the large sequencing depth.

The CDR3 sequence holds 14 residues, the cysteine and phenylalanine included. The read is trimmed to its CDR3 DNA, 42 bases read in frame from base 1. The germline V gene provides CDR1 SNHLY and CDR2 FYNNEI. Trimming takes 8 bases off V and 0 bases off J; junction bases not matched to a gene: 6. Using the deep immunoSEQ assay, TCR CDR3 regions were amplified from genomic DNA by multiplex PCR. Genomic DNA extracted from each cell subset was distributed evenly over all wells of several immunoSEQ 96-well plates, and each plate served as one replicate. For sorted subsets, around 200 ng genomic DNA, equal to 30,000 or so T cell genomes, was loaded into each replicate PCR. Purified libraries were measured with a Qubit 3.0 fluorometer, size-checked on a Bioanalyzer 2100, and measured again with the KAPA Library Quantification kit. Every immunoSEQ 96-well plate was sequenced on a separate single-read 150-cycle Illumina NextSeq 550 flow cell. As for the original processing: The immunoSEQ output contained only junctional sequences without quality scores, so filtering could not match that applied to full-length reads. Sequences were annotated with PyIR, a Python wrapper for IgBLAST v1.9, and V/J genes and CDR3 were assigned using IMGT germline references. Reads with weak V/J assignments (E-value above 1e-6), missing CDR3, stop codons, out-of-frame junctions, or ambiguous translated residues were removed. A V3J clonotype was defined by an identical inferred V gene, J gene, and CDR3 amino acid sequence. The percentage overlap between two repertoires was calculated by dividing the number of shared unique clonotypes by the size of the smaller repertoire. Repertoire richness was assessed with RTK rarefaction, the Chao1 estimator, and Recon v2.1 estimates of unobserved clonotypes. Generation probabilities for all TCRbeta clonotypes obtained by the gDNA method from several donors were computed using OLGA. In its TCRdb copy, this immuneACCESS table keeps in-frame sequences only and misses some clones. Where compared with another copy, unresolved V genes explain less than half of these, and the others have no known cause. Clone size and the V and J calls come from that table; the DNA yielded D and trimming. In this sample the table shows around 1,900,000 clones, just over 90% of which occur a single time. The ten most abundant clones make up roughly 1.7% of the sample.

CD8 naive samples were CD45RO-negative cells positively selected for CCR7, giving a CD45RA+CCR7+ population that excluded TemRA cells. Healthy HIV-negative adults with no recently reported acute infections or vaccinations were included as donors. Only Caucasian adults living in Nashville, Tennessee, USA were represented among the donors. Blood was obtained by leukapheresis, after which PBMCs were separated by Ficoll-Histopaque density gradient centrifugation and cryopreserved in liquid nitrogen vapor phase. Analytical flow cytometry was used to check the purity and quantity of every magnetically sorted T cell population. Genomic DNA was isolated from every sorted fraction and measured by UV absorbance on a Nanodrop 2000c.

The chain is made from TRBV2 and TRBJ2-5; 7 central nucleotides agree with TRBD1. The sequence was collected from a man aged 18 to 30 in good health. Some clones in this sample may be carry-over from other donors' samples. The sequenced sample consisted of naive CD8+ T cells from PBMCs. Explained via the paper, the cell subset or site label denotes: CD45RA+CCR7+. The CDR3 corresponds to CASPIQGDQETQYF. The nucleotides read TGTGCCAGCCCTATTCAGGGGGACCAAGAGACCCAGTACTTC.